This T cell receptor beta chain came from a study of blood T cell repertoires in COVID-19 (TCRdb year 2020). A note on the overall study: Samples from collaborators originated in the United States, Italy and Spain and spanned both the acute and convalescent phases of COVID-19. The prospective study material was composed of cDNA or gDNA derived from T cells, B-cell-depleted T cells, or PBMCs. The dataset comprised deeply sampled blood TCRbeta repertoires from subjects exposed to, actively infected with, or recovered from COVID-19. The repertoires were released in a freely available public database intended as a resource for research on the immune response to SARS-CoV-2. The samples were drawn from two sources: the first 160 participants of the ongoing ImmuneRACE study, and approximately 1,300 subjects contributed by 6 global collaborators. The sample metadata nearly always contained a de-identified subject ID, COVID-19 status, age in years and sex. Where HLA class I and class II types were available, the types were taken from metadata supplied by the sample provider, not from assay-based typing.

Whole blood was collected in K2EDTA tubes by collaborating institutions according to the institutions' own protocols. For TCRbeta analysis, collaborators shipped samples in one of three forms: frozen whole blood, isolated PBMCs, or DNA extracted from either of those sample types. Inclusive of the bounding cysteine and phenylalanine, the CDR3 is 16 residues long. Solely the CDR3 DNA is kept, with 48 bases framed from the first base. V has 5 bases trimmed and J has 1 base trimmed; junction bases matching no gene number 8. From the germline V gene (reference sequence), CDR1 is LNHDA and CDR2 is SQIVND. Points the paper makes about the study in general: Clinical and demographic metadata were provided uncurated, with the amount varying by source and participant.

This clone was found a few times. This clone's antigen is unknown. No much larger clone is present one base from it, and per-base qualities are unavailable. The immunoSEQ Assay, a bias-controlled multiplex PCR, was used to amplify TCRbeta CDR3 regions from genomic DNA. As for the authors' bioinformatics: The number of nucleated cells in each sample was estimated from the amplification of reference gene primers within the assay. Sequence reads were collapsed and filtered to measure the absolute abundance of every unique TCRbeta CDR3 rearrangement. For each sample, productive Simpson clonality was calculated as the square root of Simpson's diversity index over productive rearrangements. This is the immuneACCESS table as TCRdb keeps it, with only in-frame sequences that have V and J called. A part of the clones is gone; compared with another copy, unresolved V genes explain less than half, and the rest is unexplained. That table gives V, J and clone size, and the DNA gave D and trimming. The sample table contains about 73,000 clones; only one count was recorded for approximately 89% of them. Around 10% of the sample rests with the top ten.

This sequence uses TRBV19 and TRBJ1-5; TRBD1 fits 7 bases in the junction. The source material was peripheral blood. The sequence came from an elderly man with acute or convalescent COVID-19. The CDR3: CASSSLQGLSNQPQHF. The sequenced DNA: TGTGCCAGTAGTTCTCTACAGGGGTTAAGCAATCAGCCCCAGCATTTT.